This TCR beta chain was found in a study of cytomegalovirus exposure and HLA in healthy donors. This clone was seen a handful of times. The PCR made use of 60 Vbeta and 13 Jbeta primers. Clones were read by immunoSEQ multiplex PCR, and TCRdb kept only the in-frame ones, dropping some. This table holds tens of thousands of clones, 60% to 80% found once. The length of the CDR3 is 15 residues. CDR1 and CDR2 (germline): SGHVS, FNYEAQ. Unmatched junction bases numbered 5, after V lost 2 bases and J lost 3 bases. Sequenced: PBMCs. The sequence was obtained from a woman under 40 in good health and CMV-seronegative. The chain employs TRBV7-6 and TRBJ2-7; 9 nucleotides match TRBD2. The CDR3 sequence is CASSLTSGPDYEQYF. The CDR3 DNA reads as TGTGCCAGCAGCTTAACTAGCGGGCCTGACTACGAGCAGTACTTC.